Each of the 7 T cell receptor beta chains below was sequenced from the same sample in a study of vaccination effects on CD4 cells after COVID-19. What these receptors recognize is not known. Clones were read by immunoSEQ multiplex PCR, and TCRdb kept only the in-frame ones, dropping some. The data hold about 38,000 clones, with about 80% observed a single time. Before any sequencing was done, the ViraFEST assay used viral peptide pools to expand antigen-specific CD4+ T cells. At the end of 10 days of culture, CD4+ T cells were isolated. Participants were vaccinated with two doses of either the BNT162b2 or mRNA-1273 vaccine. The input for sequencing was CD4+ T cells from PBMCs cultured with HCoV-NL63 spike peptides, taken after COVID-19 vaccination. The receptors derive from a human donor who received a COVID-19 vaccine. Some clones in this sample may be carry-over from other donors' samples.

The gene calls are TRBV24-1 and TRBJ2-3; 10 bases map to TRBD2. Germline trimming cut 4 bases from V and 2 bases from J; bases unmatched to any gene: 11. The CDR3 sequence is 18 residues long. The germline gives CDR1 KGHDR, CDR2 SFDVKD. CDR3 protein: CATSDSRGSGGYTDTQYF. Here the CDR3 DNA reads TGTGCCACCAGTGACTCCCGGGGTAGCGGGGGGTACACAGATACGCAGTATTTT.

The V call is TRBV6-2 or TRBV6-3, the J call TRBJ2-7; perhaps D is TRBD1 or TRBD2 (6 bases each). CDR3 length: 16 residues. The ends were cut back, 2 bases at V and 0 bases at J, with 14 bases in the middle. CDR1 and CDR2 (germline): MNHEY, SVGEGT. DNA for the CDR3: TGTGCCAGCAGTTACCTGCGGGACACTCACTCCTACGAGCAGTACGTC. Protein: CASSYLRDTHSYEQYV.

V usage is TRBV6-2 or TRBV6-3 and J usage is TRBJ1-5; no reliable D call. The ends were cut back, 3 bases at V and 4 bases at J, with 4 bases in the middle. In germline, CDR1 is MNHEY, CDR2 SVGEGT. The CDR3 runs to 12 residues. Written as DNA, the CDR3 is TGTGCCAGCAGTTATAGAAATCAGCCCCAGCATTTT. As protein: CASSYRNQPQHF.

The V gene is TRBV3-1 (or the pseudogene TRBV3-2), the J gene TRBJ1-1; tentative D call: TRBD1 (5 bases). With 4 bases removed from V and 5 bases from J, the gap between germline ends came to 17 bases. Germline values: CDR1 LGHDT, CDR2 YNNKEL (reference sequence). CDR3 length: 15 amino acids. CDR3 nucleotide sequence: TGTGCCAGCAGCCGTCGGGGCCTCTCGGGTACTGAAGCTTTCTTT. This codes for CASSRRGLSGTEAFF.

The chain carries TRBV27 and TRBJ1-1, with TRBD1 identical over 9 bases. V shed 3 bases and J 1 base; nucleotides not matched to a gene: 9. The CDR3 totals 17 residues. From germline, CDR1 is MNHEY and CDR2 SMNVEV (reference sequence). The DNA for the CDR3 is TGTGCCAGCAGTTTCGGAGGGACAGGGATTAAGAACACTGAAGCTTTCTTT. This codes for CASSFGGTGIKNTEAFF.

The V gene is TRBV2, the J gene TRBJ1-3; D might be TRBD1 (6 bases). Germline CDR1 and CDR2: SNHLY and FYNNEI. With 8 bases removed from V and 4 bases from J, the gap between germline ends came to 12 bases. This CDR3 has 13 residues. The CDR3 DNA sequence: TGTGCCAGCGGGGGCAGGGAGGGAAACACCATATATTTT. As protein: CASGGREGNTIYF.

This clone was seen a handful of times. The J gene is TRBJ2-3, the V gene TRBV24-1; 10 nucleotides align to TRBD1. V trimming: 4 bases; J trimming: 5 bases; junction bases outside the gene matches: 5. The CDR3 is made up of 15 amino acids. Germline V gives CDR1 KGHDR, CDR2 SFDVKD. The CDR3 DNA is TGTGCCACCAGTGACCGGACAGGGGGAGTAGATACGCAGTATTTT. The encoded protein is CATSDRTGGVDTQYF.